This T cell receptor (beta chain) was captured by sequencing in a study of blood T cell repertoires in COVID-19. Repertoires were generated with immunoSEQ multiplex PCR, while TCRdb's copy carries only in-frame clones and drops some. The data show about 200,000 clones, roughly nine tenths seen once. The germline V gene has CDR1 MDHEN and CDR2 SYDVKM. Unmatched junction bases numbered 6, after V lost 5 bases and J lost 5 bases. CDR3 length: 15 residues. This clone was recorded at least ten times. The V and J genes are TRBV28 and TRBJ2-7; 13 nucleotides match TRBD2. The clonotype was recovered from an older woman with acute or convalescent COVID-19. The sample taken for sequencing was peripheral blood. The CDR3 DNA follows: TGTGCCAGCAGTCCACCACTAGCGGGAGGGAACGAGCAGTACTTC. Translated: CASSPPLAGGNEQYF.